Each of the 30 T cell receptor beta chains below was sequenced from the same sample in a study of shared clonotypes between healthy human individuals. Using immunoSEQ multiplex PCR, the repertoire was profiled, and TCRdb retains in-frame clones only, with some absent. Here the sample spans 800,000 to 1,200,000 clones, approximately 80% being singletons. The source material was memory CD4+ T cells from PBMCs. Sample subset: CD45RA-negative fraction. The receptors come from a man aged 18 to 30 in good health. Some clones in this sample may be carry-over from other donors' samples.

This chain links TRBV19 with TRBJ2-1; tentative D call: TRBD2 (6 bases). This CDR3 has 15 amino acids. Trimming cost V 5 bases and J 3 bases, with 14 bases left between them. CDR1 and CDR2 from the germline V gene are LNHDA and SQIVND (reference sequence). The chain's CDR3 is CASSSLGRSYNEQFF. The CDR3 nucleotides are TGTGCCAGTAGTTCCCTCGGGAGAAGCTACAATGAGCAGTTCTTC.

The chain uses TRBV30 and TRBJ2-5; D possibly matches TRBD1 or TRBD2 (5 bases each). V was clipped by 7 bases and J by 13 bases, with 13 bases between them. CDR1 and CDR2 (germline): GTSNPN, SVGIG (reference sequence). This CDR3 comprises 9 residues. The chain's CDR3 is CASRDPPYF. CDR3 in DNA: TGTGCCTCCCGGGACCCCCCGTACTTC.

The gene calls are TRBV27 and TRBJ2-1; no definite D call. Trimming took 2 bases from V and 3 from J, leaving 11 bases between them. The CDR3 runs 15 residues. Germline V gives CDR1 MNHEY, CDR2 SMNVEV (reference sequence). CDR3 amino acids: CASSLGQVYYNEQFF. In DNA, the CDR3 is TGTGCCAGCAGTTTAGGGCAGGTTTACTACAATGAGCAGTTCTTC.

The V gene is TRBV5-4, the J gene TRBJ2-7; TRBD1 matches at 7 bases. The V gene end was trimmed by 5 bases and the J gene end by 7 bases; junction bases not matched to a gene: 12. Germline V lookup: CDR1 SGHNT, CDR2 YYREEE (reference sequence). The CDR3 spans 14 residues. CDR3: CASSSGTASGEQYF. CDR3 nucleotides: TGTGCCAGCAGTTCCGGGACAGCCTCGGGGGAGCAGTACTTC.

The chain uses TRBV6-5 and TRBJ2-3, with D unclear. The V and J ends lost 1 base and 1 base respectively, with 9 bases between them. The CDR3 length is 15 residues. Germline V gives CDR1 MNHEY, CDR2 SVGAGI. The CDR3, as DNA: TGTGCCAGCAGTTACTTGCAGGCAGGCACAGATACGCAGTATTTT. Encoded protein: CASSYLQAGTDTQYF.

The V gene is TRBV11-2, the J gene TRBJ2-7; 8 positions match TRBD1. In germline, CDR1 is SGHAT, CDR2 FQNNGV. Unmatched junction bases numbered 9, after V lost 5 bases and J lost 0 bases. There are 16 residues in the CDR3. CDR3 DNA: TGTGCCAGCAGCGCTGGACAGGGCGTGACCTCCTACGAGCAGTACTTC. This encodes CASSAGQGVTSYEQYF.

The chain has TRBV18 and TRBJ1-2, with D maybe TRBD1 (6 bases). V lost 0 bases and J lost 10, with 15 bases in between. The CDR3 contains 14 residues. Germline V lookup: CDR1 KGHSH, CDR2 LQKENI. The CDR3 nucleotides are TGTGCCAGCTCACCACCAGGGACACTGGATGACTACACCTTC. Its protein is CASSPPGTLDDYTF.

This clone was counted only a few times. The chain couples TRBV30 to TRBJ1-1; a possible D gene is TRBD1 (6 bases). The CDR3 loop spans 14 amino acids. Germline CDR1 and CDR2: GTSNPN and SVGIG (reference sequence). Trimming took off 2 bases at V and 4 bases at J, with 14 bases between the two ends. In DNA form, the CDR3 reads TGTGCCTGGAGTAAAACAGGGTTGGGCACTGAAGCTTTCTTT. This sequence encodes CAWSKTGLGTEAFF.

This chain joins TRBV6-6 and TRBJ1-6, with D maybe TRBD1 (6 bases). The CDR3 loop spans 15 amino acids. Per the germline V gene, CDR1 is MNHNY and CDR2 is SVGAGI (reference sequence). The germline V and J ends were trimmed by 5 bases and 9 bases, with 17 bases remaining between them. CDR3 sequence reads: CASSNGGAFSSPLHF. CDR3 bases: TGTGCCAGCAGTAACGGGGGGGCCTTCAGTTCACCCCTCCACTTT.

The chain uses TRBV4-1 and TRBJ1-2; TRBD1 agrees at 9 bases. The germline CDR1 and CDR2 sequences are MGHRA and YSYEKL. V dropped 1 base and J dropped 4; count of bases not matched to a gene: 7. This CDR3 is 16 amino acids long. For the CDR3, the DNA is TGCGCCAGCAGCCAAGGACCGGGACAGGGAACCTATGGCTACACCTTC. As protein: CASSQGPGQGTYGYTF.

The V call is TRBV4-2, the J call TRBJ1-1; 8 positions match TRBD1. The germline CDR1 and CDR2 sequences are LGHNA and YNFKEQ. V trimming: 0 bases; J trimming: 0 bases; junction bases outside the gene matches: 6. The CDR3 covers 17 residues. CDR3 protein: CASSQDGNRGMNTEAFF. For the CDR3, the DNA is TGTGCCAGCAGCCAAGATGGCAACAGGGGGATGAACACTGAAGCTTTCTTT.

This chain links TRBV28 with TRBJ1-2; TRBD1 matches at 9 bases. The ends lost 4 bases at V and 3 bases at J; junction bases unmatched: 6. The CDR3 is 15 residues long. Per germline, CDR1 MDHEN and CDR2 SYDVKM. Written as DNA, the CDR3 is TGTGCCAGCAGTTCCGGGACAGGGAGCTACTATGGCTACACCTTC. This translates into CASSSGTGSYYGYTF.

The chain uses TRBV7-3 and TRBJ2-5, with a possible D match to TRBD2 (6 bases). V lost 4 bases and J 5 bases, leaving 11 bases between the germline ends. Germline V lookup: CDR1 SGHTA, CDR2 FQGTGA. This CDR3 comprises 13 residues. The CDR3 loop reads CASSWEAGETQYF. CDR3 nucleotides: TGTGCCAGCAGCTGGGAGGCGGGGGAGACCCAGTACTTC. Variable domain in full (rest from reference TRBV7-3 and TRBJ2-5): GAGVSQTPSNKVTEKGKYVELRCDPISGHTALYWYRQSLGQGPEFLIYFQGTGAADDSGLPNDRFFAVRPEGSVSTLKIQRTERGDSAVYLCASSWEAGETQYFGPGTRLLVL.

The rearrangement joins TRBV5-4 to TRBJ2-2; 8 positions agree with TRBD2. The CDR3 sequence is 14 residues long. Germline V gene sequence: CDR1 SGHNT, CDR2 YYREEE (reference sequence). V trimming: 7 bases; J trimming: 2 bases; junction bases outside the gene matches: 4. The CDR3 DNA follows: TGTGCCAGCGGGCTAGCGGGCAACACCGGGGAGCTGTTTTTT. Translation gives CASGLAGNTGELFF. The whole variable domain, remainder taken from reference TRBV5-4 and TRBJ2-2, is ETGVTQSPTHLIKTRGQQVTLRCSSQSGHNTVSWYQQALGQGPQFIFQYYREEENGRGNFPPRFSGLQFPNYSSELNVNALELDDSALYLCASGLAGNTGELFFGEGSRLTVL.

The sample holds a few counts of this clone. This chain joins TRBV5-1 and TRBJ1-4; TRBD1 matches 7 bases. CDR3 size: 15 residues. V lost 2 bases and J lost 8; bases outside the gene matches: 9. Looked up from germline, CDR1 is SGHRS and CDR2 is YFSETQ. The CDR3 DNA follows: TGCGCCAGCAGCTTACTGACAGGGCGTGAGGAAAAACTGTTTTTT. Translated: CASSLLTGREEKLFF.

The chain uses TRBV21-1 and TRBJ2-3; TRBD2 reflects the table's D call only, with no check against the DNA. TRBV21-1 is deemed a pseudogene. The CDR3 sequence is 16 residues long. The CDR3 loop reads CASSKISPRGTDTQYF. The CDR3 region has the DNA TGTGCCAGCAGCAAAATTTCCCCCCGCGGGACAGATACGCAGTATTTT.

This chain joins TRBV18 and TRBJ2-3; D possibly corresponds to TRBD2 (7 bases). The CDR3 is 22 residues long. V shed 0 bases and J shed 0 bases, with 28 bases lying between them. Germline lookup yields CDR1 KGHSH and CDR2 LQKENI. CDR3: CASSPPGGASASGPVSTDTQYF. The CDR3 DNA sequence: TGTGCCAGCTCACCACCGGGGGGGGCATCGGCTAGCGGACCCGTTAGCACAGATACGCAGTATTTT.

This clone has just one count. The rearrangement links TRBV6-6 to TRBJ1-1; weak D call: TRBD1 (5 bases). The V gene lost 3 bases and the J gene lost 0 bases, with 8 bases spanning the gap. Looked up from germline, CDR1 is MNHNY and CDR2 is SVGAGI (reference sequence). The CDR3 consists of 14 residues. DNA for the CDR3: TGTGCCAGCAGTTATGGGGGGGTGAACACTGAAGCTTTCTTT. Translation: CASSYGGVNTEAFF.

The V gene is TRBV7-2, the J gene TRBJ2-5, with D possibly TRBD1 on 6 matching bases. The V gene lost 3 bases and the J gene lost 0 bases, with 14 bases spanning the gap. The CDR3 covers 16 residues. The germline CDR1 and CDR2 sequences are SGHTA and FQGNSA. The CDR3 DNA reads TGTGCCAGCAGCTTGGGGCAGGGGATGTACCAAGAGACCCAGTACTTC. It encodes CASSLGQGMYQETQYF.

This clone was observed a few times. The chain combines TRBV7-2 with TRBJ1-1, with 7 bases that match TRBD1. The CDR3 extends over 15 amino acids. Trimming removed 6 bases from V and 0 bases from J; junction bases left unmatched: 7. Germline CDR1 reads SGHTA; CDR2 reads FQGNSA. CDR3 in DNA: TGTGCCAGCAGATCAGGGGGTGGTATGAACACTGAAGCTTTCTTT. It yields the protein CASRSGGGMNTEAFF.

The V gene is TRBV9, the J gene TRBJ1-1; 8 nucleotides line up with TRBD1. The trim removed 4 bases at V and 7 bases at J, leaving 9 bases unmatched. Germline assignment: CDR1 SGDLS and CDR2 YYNGEE. This CDR3 has 14 residues. CDR3 nucleotides: TGTGCCAGCAGCATCGGACAGGGACGAGGTGAAGCTTTCTTT. Residues: CASSIGQGRGEAFF.

V is TRBV29-1 and J is TRBJ2-5; perhaps TRBD2 as D (6 bases). This CDR3 contains 11 residues. Germline CDR1 and CDR2: SQVTM and ANQGSEA. Trimming stripped 4 bases from V and 5 bases from J, with 8 bases between. Written as DNA, the CDR3 is TGCAGCGTTGGGGGGAGGGAGACCCAGTACTTC. This codes for CSVGGRETQYF. Supplemented by reference TRBV29-1 and TRBJ2-5, the full variable domain reads SAVISQKPSRDICQRGTSLTIQCQVDSQVTMMFWYRQQPGQSLTLIATANQGSEATYESGFVIDKFPISRPNLTFSTLTVSNMSPEDSSIYLCSVGGRETQYFGPGTRLLVL.

J is TRBJ2-7 and V is TRBV11-2; perhaps TRBD1 as D (6 bases). Germline CDR1 SGHAT, CDR2 FQNNGV. V lost 3 bases and J lost 3, with 15 bases in between. CDR3 length equals 15 residues. The CDR3 DNA sequence: TGTGCCAGCAGCTTTAATCCCCAGGGGATCTACGAGCAGTACTTC. This sequence encodes CASSFNPQGIYEQYF.

This clone was detected many times. The CDR3 is CASSLGLGGGPDEQYF. As DNA, the CDR3 is TGTGCCAGCAGCTTAGGATTGGGGGGAGGGCCGGACGAGCAGTACTTC. The chain has TRBV7-9 and TRBJ2-7; TRBD2 matches 7 bases. Germline CDR1 and CDR2: SEHNR and FQNEAQ (reference sequence). V was clipped by 1 base and J by 5 bases; unmatched bases: 11. The CDR3 sequence is 16 residues long.

V is TRBV30 and J is TRBJ2-1; TRBD2 agrees at 10 bases. Germline V lookup: CDR1 GTSNPN, CDR2 SVGIG (reference sequence). The CDR3 covers 14 residues. The V gene end was trimmed by 4 bases and the J gene end by 5 bases; junction bases not matched to a gene: 5. The CDR3: CAWTGLARDNEQFF. The CDR3, as DNA: TGTGCCTGGACGGGACTAGCGAGAGACAATGAGCAGTTCTTC.

For this clone: This could be a read error, since a much larger clone is one nucleotide away. The J gene is TRBJ2-1, the V gene TRBV11-3, with no clear D. The CDR3 contains 13 residues. Looked up from germline, CDR1 is SGHNT and CDR2 is YENEEA. The V and J ends lost 3 bases and 0 bases respectively, with 3 bases between them. CDR3 region: CASSLNSYNEQFF. The DNA of the CDR3 is TGTGCCAGCAGCTTGAACTCCTACAATGAGCAGTTCTTC.

The V and J genes are TRBV13 and TRBJ2-1; the match to TRBD2 covers 10 bases. Trimming at V came to 5 bases and at J to 9 bases, leaving 13 bases not matched to a gene. Germline assignment: CDR1 PRHDT and CDR2 FYEKMQ (reference sequence). This CDR3 spans 16 amino acids. The CDR3 is CASSPGLAGAKGEQFF. CDR3 coding DNA: TGTGCCAGCAGCCCCGGGCTAGCGGGAGCAAAAGGTGAGCAGTTCTTC.

The chain couples TRBV19 to TRBJ1-2; D remains ambiguous. V lost 6 bases, J lost 2 bases, and 13 bases lay in between. Germline-derived CDR1 and CDR2 are LNHDA and SQIVND (reference sequence). This CDR3 contains 14 residues. In DNA, the CDR3 is TGTGCCAGTAGCTACCGGGCGGCGAACTATGGCTACACCTTC. It codes for CASSYRAANYGYTF.

The chain joins TRBV10-3 to TRBJ1-2; D remains ambiguous. This CDR3 has 12 residues. Trimming stripped 7 bases from V and 7 bases from J, with 13 bases between. Germline values: CDR1 ENHRY, CDR2 SYGVKD. The CDR3 loop reads CAIKSELTGYTF. The CDR3, as DNA: TGTGCCATCAAATCGGAGCTTACTGGCTACACCTTC.

This chain joins TRBV6-1 and TRBJ1-5; 7 positions match TRBD1. V lost 7 bases, J lost 3 bases, and 6 bases stayed unmatched. Germline V lookup: CDR1 MNHNS, CDR2 SASEGT. The CDR3 is 14 amino acids. This CDR3 reads CASTKGTANQPQHF. As DNA, the CDR3 is TGTGCCAGCACGAAGGGGACAGCCAATCAGCCCCAGCATTTT.